This record concerns one T cell receptor (beta chain) sequence. Antigen specificity is unknown. The data are from a study of cytomegalovirus exposure and HLA in healthy donors. A multiplex PCR was run with 60 Vbeta primers and 13 Jbeta primers. TCRdb keeps only in-frame clones here, not all; method: immunoSEQ multiplex PCR. The data contain 160,000 or so clones, roughly 89% of them singletons. Healthy bone marrow donors made up the donors. CDR1 and CDR2 from the germline V gene are MNHNS and SASEGT. This CDR3 comprises 16 residues. The V end was cut by 1 base, the J end by 3 bases, with 15 bases between. Findings and caveats of the study: Equally common other TCR beta chains were less clonally expanded than HLA-associated ones, a later analysis found. At a 0.05 false discovery rate, a later analysis found about 17,000 TCR beta sequences to be associated with HLA alleles.

The TCR comes from a woman between 25 and 40 years old in good health and CMV-seronegative. V usage is TRBV6-1 and J usage is TRBJ1-1, with D possibly TRBD1 on 5 matching bases. The sample comprised PBMCs. CDR3 nucleotides: TGTGCCAGCAGTGAAGATGAGGGCGGGGGGGACACTGAAGCTTTCTTT. Its protein product is CASSEDEGGGDTEAFF.